The 7 T cell receptor beta chains below were found in one sample sequenced in a study of Ad26.COV2.S vaccination and SARS-CoV-2 variants. Treatment in this sample: about 20 received Ad26.COV2.S at low or high dose, single or two shots; about 5 received placebo; per-sample allocation not given. Sampling occurred on day 63 after the first vaccine or placebo injection. Assay used: immunoSEQ multiplex PCR; TCRdb lists only in-frame clones, some missing. The sample yields about 350,000 clones, approximately 86% seen once. Sequencing used peripheral blood, obtained in a trial of Ad26.COV2.S vaccine versus placebo. The receptors shown here come from a person aged 18-60 years who received the Ad26.COV2.S COVID-19 vaccine or a placebo.

V and J are TRBV7-6 and TRBJ2-7, with D possibly TRBD2 on 7 matching bases. V lost 5 bases and J 4 bases, leaving 18 bases between the germline ends. Germline assignment: CDR1 SGHVS and CDR2 FNYEAQ. This CDR3 region has 15 residues. The DNA of the CDR3 is TGTGCCAGCAGCGGCGGGGAGGGGGGAAAGTACGAGCAGTACTTC. Its translation is CASSGGEGGKYEQYF.

The chain employs TRBV11-2 and TRBJ2-1; the D gene is possibly TRBD2 (5 bases). Deletions cut 3 bases from V and 10 bases from J, with 10 bases between. Germline CDR1 reads SGHAT; CDR2 reads FQNNGV. The length of the CDR3 is 12 residues. This chain's CDR3 is CASSFGLPEQFF. DNA for the CDR3: TGTGCCAGCAGCTTTGGACTGCCGGAGCAGTTCTTC. Together with reference TRBV11-2 and TRBJ2-1, the CDR3 gives the full variable domain: EAGVAQSPRYKIIEKRQSVAFWCNPISGHATLYWYQQILGQGPKLLIQFQNNGVVDDSQLPKDRFSAERLKGVDSTLKIQPAKLEDSAVYLCASSFGLPEQFFGPGTRLTVL.

This chain links TRBV4-1 with TRBJ1-5; D is unresolved. V lost 2 bases to trimming and J lost 2 bases, with 10 bases between them. The CDR3 contains 15 residues. Germline CDR1 reads MGHRA; CDR2 reads YSYEKL. DNA of the CDR3: TGCGCCAGCAGCCAAACTCCGGTACGCAATCAGCCCCAGCATTTT. It codes for CASSQTPVRNQPQHF.

This rearrangement joins TRBV11-2 to TRBJ1-3; no definite D call. The CDR3 contains 13 residues. Germline CDR1 and CDR2: SGHAT and FQNNGV. Trimming took off 0 bases at V and 1 base at J, with 1 base between the two ends. Here the CDR3 reads CASSLESGNTIYF. DNA for the CDR3: TGTGCCAGCAGCTTAGAGTCTGGAAACACCATATATTTT.

V and J are TRBV27 and TRBJ2-2; 8 bases align to TRBD2. The germline V gene encodes CDR1 MNHEY and CDR2 SMNVEV (reference sequence). Trimming took 5 bases from V and 5 from J; bases not matched to a gene: 7. This CDR3 contains 15 residues. The CDR3 region is CASSPRTGGTGELFF. The CDR3 nucleotides read TGTGCCAGCAGTCCACGGACGGGGGGGACCGGGGAGCTGTTTTTT.

This clone was seen a few times. J is TRBJ2-7 and V is TRBV18, with 9 bases fitting TRBD1. Germline V gene lookup returns CDR1 KGHSH and CDR2 LQKENI. V was pared by 0 bases and J by 3 bases, with 6 bases of the junction left unmatched. This CDR3 is built from 16 residues. The CDR3 bases are TGTGCCAGCTCACCACCAGCGGGACAGGGCGGCTACGAGCAGTACTTC. Protein sequence: CASSPPAGQGGYEQYF.

V and J are TRBV6-5 and TRBJ2-3, with 7 positions matching TRBD1. The CDR3 runs 14 residues. The germline V gene encodes CDR1 MNHEY and CDR2 SVGAGI. Trimming removed 8 bases from V and 3 bases from J; junction bases left unmatched: 8. This CDR3 reads CASEETGRTDTQYF. CDR3 in DNA: TGTGCCAGCGAAGAGACAGGGCGGACAGATACGCAGTATTTT.